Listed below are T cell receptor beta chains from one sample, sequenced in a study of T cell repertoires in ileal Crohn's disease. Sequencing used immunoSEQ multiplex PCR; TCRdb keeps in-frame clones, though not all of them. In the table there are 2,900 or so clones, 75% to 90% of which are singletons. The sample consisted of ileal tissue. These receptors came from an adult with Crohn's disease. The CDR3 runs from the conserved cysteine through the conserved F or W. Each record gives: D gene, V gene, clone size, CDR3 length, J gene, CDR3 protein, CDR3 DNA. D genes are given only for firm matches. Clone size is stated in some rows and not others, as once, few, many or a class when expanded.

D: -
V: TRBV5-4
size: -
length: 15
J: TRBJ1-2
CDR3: CASSSDTFGNYGYTF
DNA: TGTGCCAGCAGCTCCGACACATTTGGGAACTATGGCTACACCTTC

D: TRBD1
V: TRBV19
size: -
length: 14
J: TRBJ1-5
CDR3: CASTWTGKVQPQHF
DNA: TGTGCCAGTACTTGGACAGGGAAGGTTCAGCCCCAGCATTTT

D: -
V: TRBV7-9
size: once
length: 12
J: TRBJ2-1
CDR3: CASRPEYNEQFF
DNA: TGTGCCAGCAGGCCTGAATACAATGAGCAGTTCTTC

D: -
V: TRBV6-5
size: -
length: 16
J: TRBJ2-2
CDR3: CASSYYTGGDTGELFF
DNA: TGTGCCAGCAGTTACTACACAGGGGGGGACACCGGGGAGCTGTTTTTT

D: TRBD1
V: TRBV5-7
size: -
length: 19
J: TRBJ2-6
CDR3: CASSFSDRASYSGANVLTF
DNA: TGTGCCAGCAGCTTCTCGGACAGGGCGTCGTATTCTGGGGCCAACGTCCTGACTTTC

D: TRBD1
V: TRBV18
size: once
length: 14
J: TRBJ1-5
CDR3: CASSPRGKDQPQHF
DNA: TGTGCCAGCTCACCCAGGGGGAAGGATCAGCCCCAGCATTTT

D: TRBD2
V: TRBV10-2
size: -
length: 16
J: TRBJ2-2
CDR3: CASIPTSGGATGELFF
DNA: TGCGCCAGCATCCCGACTAGCGGGGGGGCCACCGGGGAGCTGTTTTTT

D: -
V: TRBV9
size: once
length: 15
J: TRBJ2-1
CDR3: CASSTRTGSYNEQFF
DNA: TGTGCCAGCAGCACACGGACTGGCTCCTACAATGAGCAGTTCTTC

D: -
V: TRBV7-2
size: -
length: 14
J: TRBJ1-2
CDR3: CASSPRQGYYGYTF
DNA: TGTGCCAGCAGCCCGAGGCAGGGCTACTATGGCTACACCTTC

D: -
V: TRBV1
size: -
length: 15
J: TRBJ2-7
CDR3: CTSSQGAGISYEQYF
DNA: TGCACCAGCAGCCAAGGCGCGGGCATCTCCTACGAGCAGTACTTC

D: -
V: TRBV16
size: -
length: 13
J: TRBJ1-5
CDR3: CASSPPTGQPQHF
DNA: TGTGCCAGCAGCCCCCCGACGGGACAGCCCCAGCATTTT

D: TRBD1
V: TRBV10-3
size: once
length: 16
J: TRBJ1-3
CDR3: CAIMTEQGAGGNTIYF
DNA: TGTGCCATCATGACGGAGCAGGGGGCGGGGGGAAACACCATATATTTT

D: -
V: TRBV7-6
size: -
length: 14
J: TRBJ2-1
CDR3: CASSFGTTVIEQFF
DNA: TGTGCCAGCAGCTTCGGCACGACAGTTATTGAGCAGTTCTTC

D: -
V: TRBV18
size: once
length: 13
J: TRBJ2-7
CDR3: CASSSGRDDEQYF
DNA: TGTGCCAGCTCATCAGGCCGGGACGACGAGCAGTACTTC

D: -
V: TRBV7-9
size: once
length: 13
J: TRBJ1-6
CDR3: CASRLTTNSPLHF
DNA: TGTGCCAGCAGGCTCACAACAAATTCACCCCTCCACTTT

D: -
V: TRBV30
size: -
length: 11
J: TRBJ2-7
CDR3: CAQEGLHEQYF
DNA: TGTGCCCAGGAGGGTCTCCACGAGCAGTACTTC

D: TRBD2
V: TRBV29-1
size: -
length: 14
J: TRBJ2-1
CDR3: CSVEGASGGDEQFF
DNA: TGCAGCGTTGAAGGGGCTAGCGGGGGCGATGAGCAGTTCTTC

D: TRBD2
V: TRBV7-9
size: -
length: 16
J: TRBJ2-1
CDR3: CASSTYTSAGYNEQFF
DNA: TGTGCCAGCAGCACCTACACTAGCGCCGGCTACAATGAGCAGTTCTTC

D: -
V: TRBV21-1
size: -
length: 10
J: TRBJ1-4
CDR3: CASPGEKLFF
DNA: TGTGCCAGCCCCGGTGAAAAACTGTTTTTT

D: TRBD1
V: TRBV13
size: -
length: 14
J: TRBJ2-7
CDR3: CASSFRQGRYEQYF
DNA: TGTGCCAGCAGCTTCAGACAGGGGCGCTACGAGCAGTACTTC

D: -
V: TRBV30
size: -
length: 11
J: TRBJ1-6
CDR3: CAFEDNSPLHF
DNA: TGTGCCTTCGAGGATAATTCACCCCTCCACTTT

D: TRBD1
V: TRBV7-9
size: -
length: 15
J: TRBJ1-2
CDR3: CASSFDGTGGYGYTF
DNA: TGTGCCAGCAGCTTTGACGGGACAGGGGGCTACGGCTACACCTTC

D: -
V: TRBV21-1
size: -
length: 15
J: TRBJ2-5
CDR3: CASSKISSGQETQYF
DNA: TGTGCCAGCAGCAAAATCTCTAGCGGGCAAGAGACCCAGTACTTC

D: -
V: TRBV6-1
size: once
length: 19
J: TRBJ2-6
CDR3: CASSEALRGRYAGANVLTF
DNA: TGTGCCAGCAGTGAAGCGCTAAGGGGCAGGTACGCTGGGGCCAACGTCCTGACTTTC

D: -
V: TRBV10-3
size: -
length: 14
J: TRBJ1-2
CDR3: CAITETDWSYGYTF
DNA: TGTGCCATCACTGAGACGGACTGGAGCTATGGCTACACCTTC

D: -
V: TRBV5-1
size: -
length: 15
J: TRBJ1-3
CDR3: CASRDQPYSGNTIYF
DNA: TGCGCCAGCCGTGATCAACCCTACTCTGGAAACACCATATATTTT

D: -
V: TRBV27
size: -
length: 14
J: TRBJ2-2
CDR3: CASSLSRRGGELFF
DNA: TGTGCCAGCAGTTTAAGTAGGAGGGGCGGGGAGCTGTTTTTT

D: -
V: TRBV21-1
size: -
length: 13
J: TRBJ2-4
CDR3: CASSKGTGNIQYF
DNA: TGTGCCAGCAGCAAAGGGACAGGGAACATTCAGTACTTC

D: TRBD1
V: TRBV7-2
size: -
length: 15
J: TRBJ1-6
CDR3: CASSRQGNGNSPLHF
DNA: TGTGCCAGCAGCAGACAGGGTAATGGGAATTCACCCCTCCACTTT

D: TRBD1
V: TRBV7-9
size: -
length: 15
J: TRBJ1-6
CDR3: CASSQSGGGNSPLHF
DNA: TGTGCCAGCAGCCAGTCAGGGGGTGGTAATTCACCCCTCCACTTT

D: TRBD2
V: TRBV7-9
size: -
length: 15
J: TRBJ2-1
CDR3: CASSLASGGEKEQFF
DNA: TGTGCCAGCAGCTTAGCTAGCGGGGGGGAAAAAGAGCAGTTCTTC

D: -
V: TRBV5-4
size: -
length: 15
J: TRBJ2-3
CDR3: CASSLAAGSTDTQYF
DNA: TGTGCCAGCAGCTTGGCAGCAGGGAGCACAGATACGCAGTATTTT

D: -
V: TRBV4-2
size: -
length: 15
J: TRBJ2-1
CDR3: CASSQEGVSSNEQFF
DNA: TGTGCCAGCAGCCAAGAGGGCGTGTCTTCCAATGAGCAGTTCTTC

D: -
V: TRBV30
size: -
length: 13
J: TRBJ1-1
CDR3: CAWRGTGYTEAFF
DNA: TGTGCCTGGAGAGGTACAGGTTACACTGAAGCTTTCTTT

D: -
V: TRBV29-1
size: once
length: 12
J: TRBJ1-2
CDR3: CSVEKTSYGYTF
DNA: TGCAGCGTTGAAAAGACCTCCTATGGCTACACCTTC

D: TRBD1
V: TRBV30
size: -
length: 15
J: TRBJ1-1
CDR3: CAWSPHRGVNTEAFF
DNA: TGTGCCTGGAGTCCGCACAGGGGGGTGAACACTGAAGCTTTCTTT

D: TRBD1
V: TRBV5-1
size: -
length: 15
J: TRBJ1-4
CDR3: CASSPFGDRDEKLFF
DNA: TGCGCCAGCAGCCCATTCGGGGACAGGGATGAAAAACTGTTTTTT

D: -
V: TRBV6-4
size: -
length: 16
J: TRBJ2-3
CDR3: CASSVVGGGIGDTQYF
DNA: TGTGCCAGCAGTGTCGTAGGGGGGGGAATAGGAGATACGCAGTATTTT

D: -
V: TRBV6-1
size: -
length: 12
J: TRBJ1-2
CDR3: CASSTRNYGYTF
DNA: TGTGCCAGCAGTACGAGAAACTATGGCTACACCTTC

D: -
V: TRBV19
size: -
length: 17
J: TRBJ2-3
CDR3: CASSNRGPGTSTDTQYF
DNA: TGTGCCAGTAGTAACCGGGGCCCAGGGACCTCCACAGATACGCAGTATTTT

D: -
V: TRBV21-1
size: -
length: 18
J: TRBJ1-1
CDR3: CASSKESWAGGLNTEAFF
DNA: TGTGCCAGCAGCAAAGAGAGTTGGGCAGGGGGCTTGAACACTGAAGCTTTCTTT